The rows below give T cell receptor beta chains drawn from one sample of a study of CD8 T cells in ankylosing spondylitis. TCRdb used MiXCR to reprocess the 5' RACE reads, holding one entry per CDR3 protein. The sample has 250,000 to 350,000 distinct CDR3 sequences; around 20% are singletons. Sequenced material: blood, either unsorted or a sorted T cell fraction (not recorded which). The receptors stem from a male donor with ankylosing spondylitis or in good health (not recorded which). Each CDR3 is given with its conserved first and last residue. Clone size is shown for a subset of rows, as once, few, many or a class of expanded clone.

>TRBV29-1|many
CSVESWETQYF
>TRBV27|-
CASTRRMAGANTGELFF
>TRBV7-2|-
CASSLATTNYGYTF
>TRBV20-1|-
CSARVSTEIQETQYF
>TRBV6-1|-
CASSETDREKLFF
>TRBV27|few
CASSFQGHPFYGYTF
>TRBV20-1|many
CSARVLRDYQPQHF
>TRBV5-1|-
CASSLVASDSPLHF
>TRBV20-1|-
CSAEGATDGELFF
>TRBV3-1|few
CASSQSGLAKNIQYF
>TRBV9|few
CASSARTGGADTQYF
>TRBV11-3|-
CASSSGQGDTDTQYF
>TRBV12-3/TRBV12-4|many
CASSPTGTGNTIYF
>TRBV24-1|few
CATSDYGGLAENTGELFF
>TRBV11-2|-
CASSLGHTNTGELFF
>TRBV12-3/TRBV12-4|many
CASTLARGAESYEQFF
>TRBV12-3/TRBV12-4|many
CASRLSGGSYNEQFF
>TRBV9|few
CASSVVGGDTEAFF
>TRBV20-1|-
CSAPQGAYGYTF
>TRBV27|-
CASRDLLGGSEKLFF
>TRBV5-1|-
CASNGGTGGTGELFF
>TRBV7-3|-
CASSPGVIGELFF
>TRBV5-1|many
CASTLRGTSTDTQYF
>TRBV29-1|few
CSVPRHTGELFF
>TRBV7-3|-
CASSLRGSGMSSYNEQFF
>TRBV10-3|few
CAISEPPRQGNEQFF
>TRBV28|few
CASRETGGRRYGYTF
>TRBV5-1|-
CASSSASGTGETQYF
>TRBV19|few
CATRQAHSNQPQHF
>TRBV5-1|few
CASSFLTSGSSYNEQFF
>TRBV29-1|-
CSVSGRPSTGELFF
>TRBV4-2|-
CASSHRGGDDEKLFF
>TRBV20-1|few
CSARPGGAETQYF
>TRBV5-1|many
CASSLGGQGDQPQHF
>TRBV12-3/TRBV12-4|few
CASTPRGHPSTDTQYF
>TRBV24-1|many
CATSDTGTSGRADEQFF
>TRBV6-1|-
CASRPLAGRADTQYF
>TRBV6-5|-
CASSYGISNQPQHF
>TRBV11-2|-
CASSASGGRHSNTGELFF
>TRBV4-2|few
CASSQFPAGDQPQHF
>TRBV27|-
CASSLWGKRETQYF
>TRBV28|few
CASSDRGYDGYTF
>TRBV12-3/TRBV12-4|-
CASTVVGSNTEAFF
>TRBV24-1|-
CATSDLWGQNTGELFF